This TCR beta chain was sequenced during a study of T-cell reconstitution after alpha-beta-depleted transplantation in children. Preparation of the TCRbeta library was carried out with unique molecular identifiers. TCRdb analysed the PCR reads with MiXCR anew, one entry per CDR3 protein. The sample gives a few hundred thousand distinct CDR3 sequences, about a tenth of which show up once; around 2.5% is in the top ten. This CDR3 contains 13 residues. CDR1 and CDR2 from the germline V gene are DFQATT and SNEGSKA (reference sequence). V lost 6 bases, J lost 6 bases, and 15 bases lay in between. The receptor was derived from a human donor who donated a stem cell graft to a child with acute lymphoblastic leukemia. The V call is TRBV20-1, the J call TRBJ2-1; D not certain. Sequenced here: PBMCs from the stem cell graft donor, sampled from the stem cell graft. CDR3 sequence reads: CSALSPGGNEQFF. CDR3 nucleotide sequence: TGCAGTGCCCTTAGTCCCGGTGGCAATGAGCAGTTCTTC.